This TCR beta chain is from a study of shared clonotypes between healthy human individuals. In the study overall: There were three CD4 naive, three CD4 memory, two CD8 naive and one CD8 memory plates per donor.

Sequencing was performed with immunoSEQ multiplex PCR; in TCRdb, only in-frame clones are kept and a portion is missing. The sample yields 2,100,000 or so clones, around 95% seen once. Trimming pared 4 bases from V and 3 bases from J, leaving 11 bases between. This CDR3 spans 14 amino acids. The germline CDR1 and CDR2 sequences are SGHRS and YFSETQ. The study separated CD4+ cells into CD45RA+ naive and CD45RA-negative memory subsets. This clone was found once. Its target is not known. Study-level points and caveats: In contrast to clonotypes shared by all four donors, non-shared clonotypes had lower generation probabilities. Naive subsets, compared against memory subsets, generally had larger estimated richness values.

Source material: naive CD4+ T cells sorted from blood. Subset here: CD45RA+ positively selected. This chain links TRBV5-1 with TRBJ1-5; D perhaps matches TRBD1 (6 bases). The sequence came from a man aged 18 to 29 in good health. The CDR3 region has the DNA TGCGCCAGCAGCGAAGCGGGACACAATCAGCCCCAGCATTTT. It translates to CASSEAGHNQPQHF. Complete variable domain (other parts from reference TRBV5-1 and TRBJ1-5): KAGVTQTPRYLIKTRGQQVTLSCSPISGHRSVSWYQQTPGQGLQFLFEYFSETQRNKGNFPGRFSGRQFSNSRSEMNVSTLELGDSALYLCASSEAGHNQPQHFGDGTRLSIL.